The present T cell receptor (beta chain) was sequenced within a study of OX40 agonist ivuxolimab in advanced cancers. As for the study in general: All patients had ivuxolimab intravenously every 2 weeks at 0.01 to 10 mg/kg. Patients with prior anti-PD-1, anti-PD-L1 or anti-CTLA-4 therapy were eligible; approximately 37% had some.

Assay: immunoSEQ multiplex PCR; the TCRdb copy retains only in-frame clones and omits some. The sample lists some 66,000 clones; roughly 80% were seen once. The sequences come from CD4+ or CD8+ T cells sorted from blood, collected in a trial of the OX40 agonist ivuxolimab. This sequence was found in an adult with an advanced solid tumor such as melanoma, head and neck, liver or kidney cancer.

The CDR3 is CASSDAYRVHRANYGYTF. The CDR3 DNA is TGTGCCAGCAGTGACGCCTATCGAGTTCACCGAGCTAACTATGGCTACACCTTC. The V call is TRBV6-4, the J call TRBJ1-2; D unresolved. The germline V gene encodes CDR1 MRHNA and CDR2 SNTAGT. This CDR3 contains 18 residues. Trimming stripped 2 bases from V and 0 bases from J, with 19 bases between.